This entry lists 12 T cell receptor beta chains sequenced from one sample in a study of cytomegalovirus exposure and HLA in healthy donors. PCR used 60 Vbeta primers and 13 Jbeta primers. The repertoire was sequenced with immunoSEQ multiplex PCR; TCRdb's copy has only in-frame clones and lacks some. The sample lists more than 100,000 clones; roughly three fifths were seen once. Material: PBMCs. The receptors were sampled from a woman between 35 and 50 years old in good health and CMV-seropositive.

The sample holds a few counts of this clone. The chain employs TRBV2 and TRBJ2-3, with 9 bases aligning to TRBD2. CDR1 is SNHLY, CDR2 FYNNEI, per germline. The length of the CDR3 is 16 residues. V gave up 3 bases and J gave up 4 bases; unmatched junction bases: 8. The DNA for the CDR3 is TGTGCCAGCAGTGATCTTGGTAGCGGGGGCCCAGATACGCAGTATTTT. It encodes CASSDLGSGGPDTQYF.

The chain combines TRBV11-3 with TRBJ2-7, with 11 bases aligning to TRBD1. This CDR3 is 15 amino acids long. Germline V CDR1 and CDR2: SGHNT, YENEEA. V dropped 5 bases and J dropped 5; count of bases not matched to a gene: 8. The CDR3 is CASSQRTGGFDEQYF. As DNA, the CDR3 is TGTGCCAGCAGCCAAAGGACAGGGGGCTTCGACGAGCAGTACTTC.

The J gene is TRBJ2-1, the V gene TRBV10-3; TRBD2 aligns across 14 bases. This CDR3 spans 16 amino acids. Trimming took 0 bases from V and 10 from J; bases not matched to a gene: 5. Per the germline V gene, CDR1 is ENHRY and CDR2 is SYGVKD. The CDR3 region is CAISESPGLAGVEQFF. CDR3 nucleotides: TGTGCCATCAGTGAGTCACCGGGACTAGCGGGAGTCGAGCAGTTCTTC.

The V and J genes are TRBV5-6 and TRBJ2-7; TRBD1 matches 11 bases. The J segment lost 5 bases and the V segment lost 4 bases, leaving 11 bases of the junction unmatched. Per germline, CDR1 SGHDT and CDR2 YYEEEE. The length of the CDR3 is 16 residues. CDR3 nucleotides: TGTGCCAGCAGCCCCGTCCCCGGGACAGGGGGACACGAGCAGTACTTC. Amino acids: CASSPVPGTGGHEQYF.

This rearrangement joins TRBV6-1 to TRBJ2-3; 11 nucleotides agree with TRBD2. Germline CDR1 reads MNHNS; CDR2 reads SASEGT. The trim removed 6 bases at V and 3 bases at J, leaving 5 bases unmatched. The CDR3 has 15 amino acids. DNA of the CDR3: TGTGCCAGCAGAGTGGGACTAGCGGATACAGATACGCAGTATTTT. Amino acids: CASRVGLADTDTQYF.

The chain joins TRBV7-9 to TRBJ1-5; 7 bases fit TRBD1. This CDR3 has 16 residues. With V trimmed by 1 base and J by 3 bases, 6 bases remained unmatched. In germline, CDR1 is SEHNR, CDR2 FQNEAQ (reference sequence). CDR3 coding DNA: TGTGCCAGCAGCTTAGGGTGGGGACAGAACAATCAGCCCCAGCATTTT. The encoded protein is CASSLGWGQNNQPQHF.

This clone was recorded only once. CDR3 DNA sequence: TGTGCCTGGGTCCCCGGGAGAGGCAGTCTGAGGGAGACCCAGTACTTC. Its protein product is CAWVPGRGSLRETQYF. V and J are TRBV30 and TRBJ2-5; the D gene is possibly TRBD2 (6 bases). V dropped 5 bases and J dropped 5 bases, with 24 bases sitting between them. The CDR3 extends over 16 amino acids. Germline V gene data show CDR1 as GTSNPN and CDR2 as SVGIG (reference sequence).

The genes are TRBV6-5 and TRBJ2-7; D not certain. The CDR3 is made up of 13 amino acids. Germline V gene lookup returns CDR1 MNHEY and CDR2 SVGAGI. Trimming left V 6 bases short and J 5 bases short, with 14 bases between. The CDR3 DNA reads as TGTGCCAGCAGAAAGTCAGGCGCCCACGAGCAGTACTTC. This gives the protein CASRKSGAHEQYF.

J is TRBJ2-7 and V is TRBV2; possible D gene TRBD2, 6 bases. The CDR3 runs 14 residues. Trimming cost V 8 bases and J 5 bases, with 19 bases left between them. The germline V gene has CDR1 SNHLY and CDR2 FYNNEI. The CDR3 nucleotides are TGTGCCAGCCGCTGGACGGCGGGGTTGAACGAGCAGTACTTC. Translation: CASRWTAGLNEQYF.

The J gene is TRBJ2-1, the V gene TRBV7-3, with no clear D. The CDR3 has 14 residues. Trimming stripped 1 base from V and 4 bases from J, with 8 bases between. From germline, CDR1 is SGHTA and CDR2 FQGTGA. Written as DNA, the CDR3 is TGTGCCAGCAGCTTAAATGCCGGGTACAATGAGCAGTTCTTC. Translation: CASSLNAGYNEQFF.

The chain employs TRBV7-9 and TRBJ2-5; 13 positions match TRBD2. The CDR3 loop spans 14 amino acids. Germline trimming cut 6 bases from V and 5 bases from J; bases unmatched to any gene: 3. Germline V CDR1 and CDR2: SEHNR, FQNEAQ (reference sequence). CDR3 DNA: TGTGCCAGCAGGACTAGCGGGAGGAAGGAGACCCAGTACTTC. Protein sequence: CASRTSGRKETQYF.

The CDR3 DNA sequence: TGCAGCGTTGAAAAGAGACTAGCCCCAGATACGCAGTATTTT. It codes for CSVEKRLAPDTQYF. The chain employs TRBV29-1 and TRBJ2-3; 7 bases map to TRBD2. From germline, CDR1 is SQVTM and CDR2 ANQGSEA. V shed 2 bases and J 4 bases; nucleotides not matched to a gene: 6. This CDR3 has 14 residues.